Presented here are 22 T cell receptor beta chains from one specimen sequenced in a study of T cells in Graves' hyperthyroidism and ophthalmopathy. The TCR beta CDR3 regions underwent amplification using RNA transcripts as the source. First-round RT-PCR targeting the TCR CDR3 was performed with the HTBI primer set. TCRdb reanalysed the multiplex PCR reads using MiXCR and keeps one entry per CDR3 protein. In the table there are roughly 510,000 distinct CDR3 sequences, more than 20% of which are singletons. What was sequenced was blood. The origin of the receptors is a man younger than 35 with Graves' hyperthyroidism.

This clonotype was seen only a few times. This rearrangement joins TRBV2 to TRBJ2-7; 8 bases fit TRBD1. The V gene's germline CDR1 is SNHLY and CDR2 FYNNEI. Trimming removed 10 bases from V and 4 bases from J; junction bases left unmatched: 15. The CDR3 totals 15 residues. CDR3 residues: CAIVYPGGPSYEQYF. CDR3 nucleotides: TGTGCCATCGTCTACCCAGGGGGCCCCTCTTACGAGCAGTACTTC.

This clonotype appeared many times. The chain joins TRBV29-1 to TRBJ1-1, with a tentative D call TRBD1 (5 bases). CDR1 is SQVTM and CDR2 is ANQGSEA in the germline V gene. The CDR3 covers 15 residues. V was pared by 7 bases and J by 0 bases, with 18 bases between. The CDR3 nucleotides read TGCAGCGGGCGGGGAACGAGGGGCATGAACACTGAAGCTTTCTTT. Translating it yields CSGRGTRGMNTEAFF.

Worth noting for this clonotype: This could be a read error, since a much larger clone is one nucleotide away. The rearrangement joins TRBV9 to TRBJ2-7; D is unresolved. The CDR3 is made up of 14 amino acids. From germline, CDR1 is SGDLS and CDR2 YYNGEE. The CDR3 region has the DNA TGTGCCATCAGCCCCAACTCCTGGGCCGACGAGCAGTACTTC. Translating gives CAISPNSWADEQYF.

This clonotype was detected ten times or more. The gene calls are TRBV12-3 or TRBV12-4 and TRBJ2-2, with 7 bases fitting TRBD2. The CDR3 covers 15 residues. The J segment lost 4 bases and the V segment lost 6 bases, leaving 8 bases of the junction unmatched. CDR3: CASSPRREGTGELFF. Here the CDR3 DNA reads TGTGCCAGCAGCCCCCGCAGGGAGGGCACCGGGGAGCTGTTTTTT.

This clonotype was counted a few times. The chain couples TRBV4-1 to TRBJ1-2; no definite D call. The CDR3 runs to 13 residues. Germline values: CDR1 MGHRA, CDR2 YSYEKL. Trimming took off 1 base at V and 7 bases at J, with 10 bases between the two ends. The CDR3 DNA sequence: TGCGCCAGCAGCCAAGTATATTCGGGTGGCTACACCTTC. Translation: CASSQVYSGGYTF.

This clonotype has a count of ten or more. The chain has TRBV2 and TRBJ1-5, with D uncertain. Trimming removed 6 bases from V and 4 bases from J, with 16 bases in between. The V gene's germline CDR1 is SNHLY and CDR2 FYNNEI. The CDR3 length is 15 residues. In DNA form, the CDR3 reads TGTGCCAGCAGAAGGCGGACGGGGAGAAATCAGCCCCAGCATTTT. Translation gives CASRRRTGRNQPQHF.

This clonotype was observed many times. The rearrangement links TRBV12-3 or TRBV12-4 to TRBJ2-7; no definite D call. The V end lost 1 base, the J end lost 2 bases, and 9 bases lay between the germline ends. CDR3 length: 14 residues. The CDR3 loop reads CASSLGLGPYEQYF. CDR3 in DNA: TGTGCCAGCAGTTTAGGTCTGGGTCCCTACGAGCAGTACTTC.

Only a few counts were recorded for this clonotype. The chain recombines TRBV6-2 or TRBV6-3 with TRBJ2-7; D is perhaps TRBD1 (6 bases). The germline V gene has CDR1 MNHEY and CDR2 SVGEGT. The CDR3 length is 12 residues. V gave up 2 bases and J gave up 6 bases, with 8 bases separating them. This CDR3 reads CASSYTGFEQYF. DNA of the CDR3: TGTGCCAGCAGTTACACAGGGTTCGAGCAGTACTTC.

The CDR3 loop reads CASSLGQGVGRVKLFF. CDR3 bases: TGTGCCAGCAGTCTCGGACAGGGCGTTGGTCGCGTAAAACTGTTTTTT. The chain recombines TRBV27 with TRBJ1-4, with 8 bases matching TRBD1. The CDR3 runs 16 residues. CDR1 is MNHEY, CDR2 SMNVEV, per germline (reference sequence). Trimming took 5 bases from V and 10 from J; bases not matched to a gene: 15. Together with reference TRBV27 and TRBJ1-4, the CDR3 gives the full variable domain: EAQVTQNPRYLITVTGKKLTVTCSQNMNHEYMSWYRQDPGLGLRQIYYSMNVEVTDKGDVPEGYKVSRKEKRNFPLILESPSPNQTSLYFCASSLGQGVGRVKLFFGSGTQLSVL.

This clonotype was counted ten times or more. The genes are TRBV7-8 and TRBJ2-7, with unresolved D. V lost 2 bases to trimming and J lost 1 base, with 12 bases between them. This CDR3 comprises 15 residues. CDR1 and CDR2 from the germline V gene are SGHVS and FQNEAQ. CDR3 DNA: TGTGCCAGCAGCTTATATGACACCTCGTCCTACGAGCAGTACTTC. This translates into CASSLYDTSSYEQYF.

A remark on this clonotype: At one end the junction does not follow the germline gene, possibly because of a read error. The chain combines TRBV12-3 or TRBV12-4 with TRBJ2-5, with 13 bases lining up with TRBD2. This CDR3 spans 16 amino acids. The chain's CDR3 is CASSPRTSGGQESQYF. CDR3 nucleotides: TGTGCCAGCAGTCCCAGGACTAGCGGGGGCCAAGAGTCCCAGTACTTC.

This clonotype was found many times. The chain is built from TRBV6-5 and TRBJ1-2; D is unclear. The CDR3 spans 11 residues. Germline V CDR1 and CDR2: MNHEY, SVGAGI. Trimming stripped 2 bases from V and 8 bases from J, with 6 bases between. This CDR3 reads CASSYPSGYTF. CDR3 DNA: TGTGCCAGCAGTTACCCTTCGGGCTACACCTTC.

The table lists this clonotype with a count of one. The chain combines TRBV19 with TRBJ1-2; the D is unclear. The CDR3 has 14 residues. Germline V gene data show CDR1 as LNHDA and CDR2 as SQIVND (reference sequence). V was clipped by 9 bases and J by 9 bases, with 23 bases between them. This chain's CDR3 is CASLSSGPLGSYTF. The CDR3 DNA reads as TGTGCCAGCCTTTCTTCAGGACCCCTTGGTAGCTACACCTTC.

Many counts were recorded for this clonotype. The chain is built from TRBV27 and TRBJ1-2, with D maybe TRBD1 (6 bases). Trimming removed 6 bases from V and 2 bases from J, with 19 bases in between. The CDR3 contains 16 residues. The V gene's germline CDR1 is MNHEY and CDR2 SMNVEV (reference sequence). DNA for the CDR3: TGTGCCAGCAGCCATGGGGGTGCAGGGGTCAACTATGGCTACACCTTC. This translates into CASSHGGAGVNYGYTF.

This clonotype was counted many times. The gene calls are TRBV20-1 and TRBJ1-2; the D is unclear. Trimming took off 1 base at V and 8 bases at J, with 8 bases between the two ends. This CDR3 contains 11 residues. From germline, CDR1 is DFQATT and CDR2 SNEGSKA (reference sequence). The DNA of the CDR3 is TGCAGTGCTAGAGGGGTTGGGGGCTACACCTTC. Protein sequence: CSARGVGGYTF.

This clonotype has ten or more counts. This chain joins TRBV12-3 or TRBV12-4 and TRBJ1-1, with D hard to call. This CDR3 region has 16 residues. Trimming took off 6 bases at V and 4 bases at J, with 21 bases between the two ends. The CDR3 DNA reads as TGTGCCAGCAGCCCCGGTTGGGTGCAGAGCCTCACTGAAGCTTTCTTT. Translated, it gives CASSPGWVQSLTEAFF.

This clonotype came up many times. V usage is TRBV20-1 and J usage is TRBJ1-1; 8 nucleotides align to TRBD1. V lost 2 bases and J lost 0; bases outside the gene matches: 2. Germline V gives CDR1 DFQATT, CDR2 SNEGSKA (reference sequence). CDR3 length equals 14 residues. This CDR3 reads CSARQGAMNTEAFF. The CDR3 bases are TGCAGTGCTAGACAGGGGGCAATGAACACTGAAGCTTTCTTT.

This chain connects TRBV12-3 or TRBV12-4 to TRBJ2-2; no firm D call. The CDR3 is made up of 14 amino acids. Trimming removed 2 bases from V and 5 bases from J, with 9 bases in between. Written as DNA, the CDR3 is TGTGCCAGCAGTTTAATGGTCGGGACCGGGGAGCTGTTTTTT. Protein sequence: CASSLMVGTGELFF.

V usage is TRBV11-3 and J usage is TRBJ1-1, with D possibly matching TRBD1 (6 bases). The germline CDR1 and CDR2 sequences are SGHNT and YENEEA. Trimming pared 4 bases from V and 1 base from J, leaving 10 bases between. The CDR3 has 14 residues. The CDR3 spells CASSSDRSNTEAFF. The CDR3 DNA reads as TGTGCCAGCAGCTCTGACAGGTCGAACACTGAAGCTTTCTTT.

Only one count was recorded for this clonotype. This rearrangement joins TRBV30 to TRBJ2-7; D remains unclear. The length of the CDR3 is 13 residues. The V gene lost 0 bases and the J gene lost 3 bases, with 9 bases spanning the gap. The germline V gene encodes CDR1 GTSNPN and CDR2 SVGIG (reference sequence). As DNA, the CDR3 is TGTGCCTGGAGTGTCGGCCCGATCTACGAGCAGTACTTC. This translates into CAWSVGPIYEQYF.

This clonotype occurred many times. The chain carries TRBV20-1 and TRBJ1-2; D gene uncertain. The CDR3 is 11 residues long. Germline assignment: CDR1 DFQATT and CDR2 SNEGSKA (reference sequence). V dropped 7 bases and J dropped 6 bases, with 12 bases sitting between them. The CDR3 DNA is TGCAGTGTTGGGCAGTGGGATGGCTACACCTTC. It yields the protein CSVGQWDGYTF.

This clonotype turned up a few times. The chain is built from TRBV11-2 and TRBJ2-5; 13 bases fit TRBD2. The CDR3 contains 17 residues. The V segment lost 5 bases and the J segment 1 base; nucleotides outside the gene matches: 7. Germline lookup yields CDR1 SGHAT and CDR2 FQNNGV. CDR3 protein: CASSIRTSGSTQETQYF. CDR3 nucleotide sequence: TGTGCCAGCAGCATCCGGACTAGCGGGAGTACCCAAGAGACCCAGTACTTC.